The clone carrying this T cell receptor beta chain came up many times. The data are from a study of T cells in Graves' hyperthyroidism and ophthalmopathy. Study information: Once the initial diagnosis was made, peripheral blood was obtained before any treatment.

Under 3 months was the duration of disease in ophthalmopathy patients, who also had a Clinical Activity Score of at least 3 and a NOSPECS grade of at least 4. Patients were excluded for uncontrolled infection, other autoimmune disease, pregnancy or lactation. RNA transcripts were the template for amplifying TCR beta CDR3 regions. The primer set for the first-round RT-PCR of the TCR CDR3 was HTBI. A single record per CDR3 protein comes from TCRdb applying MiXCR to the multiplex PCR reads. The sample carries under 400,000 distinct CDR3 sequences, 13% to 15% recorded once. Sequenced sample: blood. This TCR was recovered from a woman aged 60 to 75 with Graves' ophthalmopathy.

CDR3 nucleotides: TGTGCCAGCAGTTTCTCTTCCTTAGAGAAGGTAGCAGATACGCAGTATTTT. This translates into CASSFSSLEKVADTQYF. The chain couples TRBV28 to TRBJ2-3; D ambiguous. The germline gives CDR1 MDHEN, CDR2 SYDVKM. The CDR3 sequence is 17 residues long. The V and J ends lost 3 bases and 4 bases respectively, with 20 bases between them.